This T cell receptor beta chain was sequenced for a study of OX40 agonist ivuxolimab in advanced cancers. The wider study: Partial responses, seen in three patients, involved one hepatocellular carcinoma and two cutaneous melanomas.

CDR3 length: 13 residues. V lost 1 base and J lost 4, with 7 bases in between. CDR1 LNHDA and CDR2 SQIVND come from the germline V gene (reference sequence). Measured with immunoSEQ multiplex PCR; TCRdb has only the in-frame clones, and not every one. The sample yields about 79,000 clones, around 94% seen once. The TCR originated in an adult with an advanced solid tumor such as melanoma, head and neck, liver or kidney cancer. The sequenced sample was CD4+ or CD8+ T cells sorted from blood, obtained in a trial of the OX40 agonist ivuxolimab. V usage is TRBV19 and J usage is TRBJ1-1; D uncertain. CDR3 in amino acids: CASSIVSGTEAFF. The CDR3 DNA sequence: TGTGCCAGTAGTATAGTTTCGGGCACTGAAGCTTTCTTT.